This TCR beta chain was found in a study of cytomegalovirus exposure and HLA in healthy donors. General observations from the study: The study flagged about 150 TCR beta chains as cytomegalovirus-associated.

Vbeta (60) and Jbeta (13) primers were used in the PCR. The assay was immunoSEQ multiplex PCR, and TCRdb's table has in-frame clones only and misses some. Among about 160,000 clones listed, 65% to 85% were seen once. CDR3 length equals 14 residues. Trimming stripped 5 bases from V and 0 bases from J, with 8 bases between. Germline V gene data show CDR1 as SEHNR and CDR2 as FQNEAQ (reference sequence). Healthy people donating bone marrow made up the donors. Remarks on this clone: Its cognate antigen is unknown.

The specimen sequenced was PBMCs. The sequence derives from a man in his fifties or sixties in good health and CMV-seropositive. V is TRBV7-9 and J is TRBJ1-5, with D possibly TRBD1 on 5 matching bases. CDR3 sequence reads: CASSRDSSNQPQHF. The CDR3, as DNA: TGTGCCAGCAGCCGAGACAGTAGCAATCAGCCCCAGCATTTT.